The 6 T cell receptor beta chains listed next were all sequenced from one sample in a study of T-cell memory formation after mild COVID-19. Each CDR3 protein is one row after TCRdb ran MiXCR on the 5' RACE reads. The sample has some 260,000 distinct CDR3 sequences; roughly 17% are singletons. Sequenced input: PBMCs or a T cell subset sorted from them (not recorded which). These receptors were collected from a man aged 18 to 35 who had mild COVID-19 (a few samples of this study predate the infection). Cell type and time point are not known.

This chain links TRBV5-1 with TRBJ1-1; a possible D gene is TRBD1 (5 bases). V lost 8 bases, J lost 3 bases, and 17 bases lay in between. Germline assignment: CDR1 SGHRS and CDR2 YFSETQ. CDR3 length: 14 residues. The CDR3 sequence is CARVFQGPDTEAFF. CDR3 nucleotide sequence: TGCGCCAGAGTGTTTCAGGGTCCGGACACTGAAGCTTTCTTT.

The chain carries TRBV2 and TRBJ2-5; no firm D call. This CDR3 comprises 11 residues. Germline assignment: CDR1 SNHLY and CDR2 FYNNEI. Trimming left V 11 bases short and J 1 base short, with 8 bases between. CDR3 in DNA: TGTGCCGGGTCTACCCAAGAGACCCAGTACTTC. Protein sequence: CAGSTQETQYF. Full variable domain (rest looked up from reference TRBV2 and TRBJ2-5): EPEVTQTPSHQVTQMGQEVILRCVPISNHLYFYWYRQILGQKVEFLVSFYNNEISEKSEIFDDQFSVERPDGSNFTLKIRSTKLEDSAMYFCAGSTQETQYFGPGTRLLVL.

This clonotype came up a few times. V usage is TRBV20-1 and J usage is TRBJ1-6; no definite D call. The CDR3 has 13 amino acids. V lost 3 bases and J lost 4, with 7 bases in between. CDR1 and CDR2 from the germline V gene are DFQATT and SNEGSKA (reference sequence). The CDR3 nucleotides read TGCAGTGCTAGCGGCCAGTATAATTCACCCCTCCACTTT. Encoded protein: CSASGQYNSPLHF.

This rearrangement joins TRBV4-1 to TRBJ2-3, with 8 bases aligning to TRBD2. The CDR3 consists of 16 residues. J gave up 6 bases and V 2 bases, and 10 bases lay outside the gene matches. Per germline, CDR1 MGHRA and CDR2 YSYEKL. The CDR3 coding sequence is TGCGCCAGCAGCCAAATAGGAGCGGGGGCGCGGGATACGCAGTATTTT. This gives the protein CASSQIGAGARDTQYF.

This clonotype was found a few times. J is TRBJ2-3 and V is TRBV18, with D uncertain. Germline V gene lookup returns CDR1 KGHSH and CDR2 LQKENI. The CDR3 is 12 residues long. V was shortened by 6 bases and J by 4 bases, with 8 bases between the two germline ends. The CDR3 loop reads CASSYASDTQYF. The CDR3 nucleotides are TGTGCCAGCTCGTACGCATCAGATACGCAGTATTTT. The variable domain in full, with the rest retrieved from reference TRBV18 and TRBJ2-3, is NAGVMQNPRHLVRRRGQEARLRCSPMKGHSHVYWYRQLPEEGLKFMVYLQKENIIDESGMPKERFSAEFPKEGPSILRIQQVVRGDSAAYFCASSYASDTQYFGPGTRLTVL.

This clonotype was picked up a small number of times. The V gene is TRBV4-2, the J gene TRBJ2-3, with D unresolved. Germline V gene sequence: CDR1 LGHNA, CDR2 YNFKEQ. This CDR3 comprises 14 residues. V was trimmed by 11 bases and J by 0 bases, leaving 15 bases between them. The CDR3, as DNA: TGTGCCTCCAGTTTTACCCCTAGCACAGATACGCAGTATTTT. Encoded protein: CASSFTPSTDTQYF.